This T cell receptor (beta chain) was sequenced for a study of cytomegalovirus exposure and HLA in healthy donors. Study as a whole: A subsequent analysis reported that the 120 validation repertoires were produced on the same platform that had also been used for the roughly 670 first-cohort repertoires.

Assay: immunoSEQ multiplex PCR; the TCRdb copy retains only in-frame clones and omits some. The repertoire has more than 110,000 clones, around 90% of them found once; the top ten carry 6.5% to 8.5%. Trimming stripped 3 bases from V and 7 bases from J, with 18 bases between. The CDR3 length is 15 residues. Germline CDR1 is MNHEY and CDR2 is SVGAGI. The chain links TRBV6-5 to TRBJ1-2; TRBD1 is a possible D gene (6 bases). Sequencing input: PBMCs. The sequence derives from a woman aged 18-30 years in good health and CMV-seropositive. The CDR3 loop reads CASSYVGGRGSGYTF. CDR3 sequence (DNA): TGTGCCAGCAGTTATGTTGGTGGCAGGGGCTCTGGCTACACCTTC.